This T cell receptor beta chain was captured in a study of OX40 agonist ivuxolimab in advanced cancers. For context, the study as a whole: Ivuxolimab, which targeted the costimulatory receptor OX40 (CD134), was an agonistic, fully human IgG2 monoclonal antibody. Peripheral TCRbeta sequencing aimed to test whether ivuxolimab altered TCR sequence diversity and caused clonal T-cell expansion. Prior anti-PD-1, anti-PD-L1 or anti-CTLA-4 therapy was permitted, and approximately 42% of dose-escalation patients had received checkpoint inhibitors. Intravenous ivuxolimab was administered to patients every 2 weeks at six dose levels: 0.01, 0.1, 0.3, 1.5, 3 and 10 mg/kg. In the dose-escalation cohort, 65% to 90% of patients were male, and the mean age was approximately 60 years, with a range of roughly 23 to 85. The paper reports the monotherapy dose-escalation portion (N of about 54 patients) of the phase I ivuxolimab trial. Partial responses occurred in three dose-escalation patients, of whom one had hepatocellular carcinoma and two had cutaneous melanoma. Of the roughly 52 dose-escalation patients, hepatocellular carcinoma was present in about 20, melanoma in around 15, renal cell carcinoma in 9 and head and neck cancer in 9. On the study overall, not on this receptor specifically: At doses from 0.1 to 3.0 mg/kg, clonal expansion was seen in both CD4+ and CD8+ blood T cells between baseline and week 6. Low levels of normalized T-cell clonal expansion were also shown by some nonresponding patients. Antigen specificity was not determined for the clonally expanded peripheral T cells. After ivuxolimab, CD8+ T cells had more expanded clones than CD4+ T cells on average. In the 0.1-3.0 mg/kg groups, partial responders had among the lowest normalized peripheral clonal expansion, particularly in CD8+ T cells.

Worth noting for this clone: Its specific antigen is unknown. No base qualities exist here, and no much larger clone lies one base off it.

V has 6 bases trimmed and J has 3 bases trimmed; junction bases matching no gene number 8. The CDR3 starts with the cysteine, ends with the phenylalanine, and has 16 residues. CDR3 DNA only is kept here, 48 bases in frame from base 1. Taken from the germline V gene, the CDR1 and CDR2 loops are MDHEN and SYDVKM. The trial excluded patients who had a history of autoimmune disease or who were on systemic immunosuppression. Peripheral blood for TCR sequencing was drawn from every dose cohort at baseline, at cycle 4 day 1 and at cycle 7 day 1. Samples came from an open-label, multicenter, first-in-human phase I dose-escalation trial of ivuxolimab. Adults with locally advanced or metastatic melanoma, renal cell, hepatocellular, or head and neck squamous cell carcinoma were enrolled in the trial. CD4+ and CD8+ T cells were sorted separately from peripheral blood before TCR sequencing. Genomic DNA was isolated from the sorted cells so that the TCRbeta CDR3 region could be sequenced. The immunoSEQ Assay was used for sequencing of TCRbeta CDR3 regions. Not all clones reach the TCRdb copy of this immuneACCESS table, which keeps in-frame sequences only. Checked studies attribute under half of the gap to unresolved V genes and leave the rest unexplained. This sample has about 99,000 clones in its table, and roughly 95% of those were observed once. Roughly 2.1% of the sample comes from the top ten.

The rearranged segments are TRBV28 and TRBJ1-5, with TRBD1 matching 10 junction bases. The specimen comprised CD4+ or CD8+ T cells sorted from blood, sampled in a trial of the OX40 agonist ivuxolimab. This clonotype originated in an adult with an advanced solid tumor such as melanoma, head and neck, liver or kidney cancer. The DNA sequence follows: TGTGCCAGCAGACTCCCGGGACAGGGGCTCAATCAGCCCCAGCATTTT. Translation gives CASRLPGQGLNQPQHF.